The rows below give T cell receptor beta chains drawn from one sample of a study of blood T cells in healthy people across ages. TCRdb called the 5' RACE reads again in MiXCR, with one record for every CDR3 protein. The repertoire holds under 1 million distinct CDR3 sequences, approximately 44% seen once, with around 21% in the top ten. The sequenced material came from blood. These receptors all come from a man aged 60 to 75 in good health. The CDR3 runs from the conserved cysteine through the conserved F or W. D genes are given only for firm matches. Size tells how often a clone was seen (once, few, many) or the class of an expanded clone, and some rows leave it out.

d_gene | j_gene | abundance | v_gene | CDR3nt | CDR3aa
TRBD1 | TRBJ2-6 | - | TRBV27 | TGTGCCAGCAGTTTATCGCCGGGACAGGGGGCTGGGGCCAACGTCCTGACTTTC | CASSLSPGQGAGANVLTF
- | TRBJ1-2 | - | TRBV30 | TGTGCCTGGAGTGAGACAACAGCCTTGTACTATGGCTACACCTTC | CAWSETTALYYGYTF
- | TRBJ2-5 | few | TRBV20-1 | TGCAGTGCTATCTTGCGGGAAGAGACCCAGTACTTC | CSAILREETQYF
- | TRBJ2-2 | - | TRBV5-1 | TGCGCCAGCAGCAAGACTCCTACGGCGGACACCGGGGAGCTGTTTTTT | CASSKTPTADTGELFF
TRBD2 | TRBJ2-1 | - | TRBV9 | TGTGCCAGCAGCGTAGGACTAGCCGACAATGAGCAGTTCTTC | CASSVGLADNEQFF
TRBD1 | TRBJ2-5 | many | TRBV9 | TGTGCCAGCAGCCCTTCGGGGACAGGGACAAGCGAGACCCAGTACTTC | CASSPSGTGTSETQYF
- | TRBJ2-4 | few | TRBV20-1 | TGCAGTGCTAGAGATTCCGGGTTCAAGCAGTACTTC | CSARDSGFKQYF
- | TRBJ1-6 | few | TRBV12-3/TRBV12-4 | TGTGCCAGCAGTTTTTTGGTGGCAAACGGAATCCTTAATTCACCCCTCCACTTT | CASSFLVANGILNSPLHF
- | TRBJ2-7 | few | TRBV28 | TGTGCCAGCAGTGGACCGACAGCCTTCTACGAGCAGTACTTC | CASSGPTAFYEQYF
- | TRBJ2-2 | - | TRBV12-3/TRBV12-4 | TGTGCCAGCACCCACGGAATGAACACCGGGGAGCTGTTTTTT | CASTHGMNTGELFF
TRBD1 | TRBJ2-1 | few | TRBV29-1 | TGCAGCGTTAGTGGGGACAGGGTCTACAATGAGCAGTTCTTC | CSVSGDRVYNEQFF
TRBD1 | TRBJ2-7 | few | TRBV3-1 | TGTGCCAGCAGCCAAGATAAAGCAGGGGGCGGCGAGCAGTACTTC | CASSQDKAGGGEQYF
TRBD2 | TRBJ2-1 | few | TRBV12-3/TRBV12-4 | TGTGCCAGCAGTTCCATGGGACTATCAGGGTATGAGCAGTTCTTC | CASSSMGLSGYEQFF
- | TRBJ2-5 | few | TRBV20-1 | TGCAGTGCTAGTGGACGGAAGGGGTTGGGTGAGACCCAGTACTTC | CSASGRKGLGETQYF
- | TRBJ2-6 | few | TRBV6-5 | TGTGCCAGCAGAGAAGCAGGGGTCCGCGTCCTGACTTTC | CASREAGVRVLTF
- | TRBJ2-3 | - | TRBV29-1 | TGCAGCGTTGAGAGCAGAAGTATAGCAGATACGCAGTATTTT | CSVESRSIADTQYF
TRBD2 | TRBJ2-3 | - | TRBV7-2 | TGTGCCAGCAGCTTAGCGGGACTATTCACAGATACGCAGTATTTT | CASSLAGLFTDTQYF
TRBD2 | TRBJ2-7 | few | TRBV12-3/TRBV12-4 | TGTGCCAGCAGTTTCTATCAGAGCGGGGGGGACGAGCAGTACTTC | CASSFYQSGGDEQYF
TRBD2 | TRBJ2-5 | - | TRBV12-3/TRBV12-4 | TGTGCCAGCAGCCGGGGACTAGCGGGGCTAGAGACCCAGTACTTC | CASSRGLAGLETQYF
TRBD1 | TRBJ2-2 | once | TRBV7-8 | TGTGCCAGCAGCTCAAGAAATCGACAGGGGACCCGCGGGAACACCGGGGAGCTGTTTTTT | CASSSRNRQGTRGNTGELFF
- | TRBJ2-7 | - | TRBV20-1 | TGCAGTGCTAGAGATCTCCAGCGGGCCTACAATGAGCAGTACTTC | CSARDLQRAYNEQYF
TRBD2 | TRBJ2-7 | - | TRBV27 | TGTGCCAGCAGTTTAAGGACTAGCGGGGGGCCGCCCGGGCTCTACGAGCAGTACTTC | CASSLRTSGGPPGLYEQYF
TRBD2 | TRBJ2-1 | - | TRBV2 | TGTGCCAGCAGTGCTAGCGGGGGGGCGAATGAGCAGTTCTTC | CASSASGGANEQFF
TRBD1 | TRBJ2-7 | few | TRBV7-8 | TGTGCCAGCAGCCAGCAACAGGGGAACTACGAGCAGTACTTC | CASSQQQGNYEQYF
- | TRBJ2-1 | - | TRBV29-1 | TGCAGCGTTGATAGTAGTAGATCGGTCCAGTTCAATGAGCAGTTCTTC | CSVDSSRSVQFNEQFF
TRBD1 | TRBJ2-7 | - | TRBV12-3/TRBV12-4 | TGTGCCAGTCGAGGACAGGGGGCGAACGAGCAGTACTTC | CASRGQGANEQYF
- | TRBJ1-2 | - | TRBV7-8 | TGTGCCAGCAGCAGAAGGGATTTTGGTGGCTACACCTTC | CASSRRDFGGYTF
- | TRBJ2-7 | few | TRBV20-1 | TGCAGTGCTGCCCGCCCTGGGAGGGGGCCTTACGAGCAGTACTTC | CSAARPGRGPYEQYF
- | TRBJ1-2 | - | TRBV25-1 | TGTGCCAGCAGGGATACAGGGTATGGCTACACCTTC | CASRDTGYGYTF
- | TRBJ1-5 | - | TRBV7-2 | TGTGCCAGCAGCCCGGGGCATCCTGGGCAGCCCCAGCATTTT | CASSPGHPGQPQHF
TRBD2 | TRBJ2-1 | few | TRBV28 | TGTGCCAGCAGTTTTTCTTCCCGGAGCGGGGGGCAGCAGTTCTTC | CASSFSSRSGGQQFF
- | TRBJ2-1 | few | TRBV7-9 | TGTGCCAGCAGCTTAGAGGGGGTCGCGAACGGTGAGCAGTTCTTC | CASSLEGVANGEQFF
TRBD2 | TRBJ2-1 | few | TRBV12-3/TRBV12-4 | TGTGCCAGCAGTTTAAGGTTCCGTGCTGCTAGCGGGGGGCGCCTGTGGGTAAATGAGCAGTTCTTC | CASSLRFRAASGGRLWVNEQFF
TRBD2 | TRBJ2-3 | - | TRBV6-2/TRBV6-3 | TGTGCCAGCAGCCTTCAGCTAGCGGGCTACACAGATACGCAGTATTTT | CASSLQLAGYTDTQYF
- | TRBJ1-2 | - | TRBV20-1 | TGCAGTGCTAGAGATGGAAGGGGCCATGTCTATGGCTACACCTTC | CSARDGRGHVYGYTF